This T cell receptor (beta chain) was sequenced in a study of neurological immune-mediated disorders. In the study overall: The approximately 34 multiple sclerosis patients comprised around 30 relapsing-remitting and 3 secondary progressive cases. Overall study findings and caveats: Phylogenetic grouping assigned the repertoires of 18 of 34 multiple sclerosis patients to a single cluster of related CDR3 sequences. This cluster may be a repertoire-level signature. Levels of TCR clonal expansion peaked in HTLV-1-associated myelopathy and reached their lowest in multiple sclerosis, under those of healthy controls.

This clonotype came up many times. The antigen remains undetermined. Germline V CDR1 and CDR2: LGHDT, YNNKEL (reference sequence). This CDR3 is 19 amino acids long. V dropped 0 bases and J dropped 0; count of bases not matched to a gene: 9. Stored at -80 C, 2 million PBMCs were the source of the unsorted libraries. TCRdb used MiXCR to reprocess the 5' RACE reads, holding one entry per CDR3 protein. The data hold more than 60,000 distinct CDR3 sequences, with 3.7% observed a single time. The specimen sequenced was PBMCs. V gene TRBV3-1 combines with J gene TRBJ2-1, with 9 bases matching TRBD2. The TCR was taken from a woman aged 50 to 65 with multiple sclerosis. CDR3 residues: CASSQERLAAGNSYNEQFF. Written as DNA, the CDR3 is TGTGCCAGCAGCCAAGAGAGACTAGCGGCGGGAAACTCCTACAATGAGCAGTTCTTC.